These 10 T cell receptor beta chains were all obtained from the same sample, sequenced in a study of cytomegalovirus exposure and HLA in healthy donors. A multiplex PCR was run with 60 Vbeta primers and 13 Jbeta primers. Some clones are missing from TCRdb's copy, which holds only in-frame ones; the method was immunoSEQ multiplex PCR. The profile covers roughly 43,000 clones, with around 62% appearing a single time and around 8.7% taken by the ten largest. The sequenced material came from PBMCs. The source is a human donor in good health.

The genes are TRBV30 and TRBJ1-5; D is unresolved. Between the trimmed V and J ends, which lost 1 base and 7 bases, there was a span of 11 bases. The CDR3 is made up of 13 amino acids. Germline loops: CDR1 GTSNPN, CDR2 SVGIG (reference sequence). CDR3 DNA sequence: TGTGCCTGGAGTGAACAAGGAGTCCAGCCCCAGCATTTT. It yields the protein CAWSEQGVQPQHF.

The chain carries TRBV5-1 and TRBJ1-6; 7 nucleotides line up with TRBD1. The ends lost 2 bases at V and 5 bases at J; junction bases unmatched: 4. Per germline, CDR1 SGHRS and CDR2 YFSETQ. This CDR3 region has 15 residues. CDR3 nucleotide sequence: TGCGCCAGCAGCTTTCAGGGGGTGGATAATTCACCCCTCCACTTT. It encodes CASSFQGVDNSPLHF.

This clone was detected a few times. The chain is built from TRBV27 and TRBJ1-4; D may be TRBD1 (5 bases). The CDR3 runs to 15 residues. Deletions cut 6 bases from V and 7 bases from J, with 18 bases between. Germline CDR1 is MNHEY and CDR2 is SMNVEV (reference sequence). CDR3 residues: CASRARVLFGEKLFF. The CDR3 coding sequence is TGTGCCAGCAGGGCCAGGGTATTGTTTGGTGAAAAACTGTTTTTT.

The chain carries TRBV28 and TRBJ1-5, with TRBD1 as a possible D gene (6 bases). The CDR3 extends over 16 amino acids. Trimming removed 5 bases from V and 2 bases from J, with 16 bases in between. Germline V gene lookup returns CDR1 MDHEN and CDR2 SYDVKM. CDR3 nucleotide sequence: TGTGCCAGCAGTATCCTGGGGGCGGGGGGCAATCAGCCCCAGCATTTT. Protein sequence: CASSILGAGGNQPQHF.

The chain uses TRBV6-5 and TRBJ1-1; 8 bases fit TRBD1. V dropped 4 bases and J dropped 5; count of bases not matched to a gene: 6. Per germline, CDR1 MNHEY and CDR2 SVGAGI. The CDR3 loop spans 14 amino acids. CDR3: CASSSTGGWTEAFF. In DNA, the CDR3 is TGTGCCAGCAGTTCCACAGGGGGTTGGACTGAAGCTTTCTTT.

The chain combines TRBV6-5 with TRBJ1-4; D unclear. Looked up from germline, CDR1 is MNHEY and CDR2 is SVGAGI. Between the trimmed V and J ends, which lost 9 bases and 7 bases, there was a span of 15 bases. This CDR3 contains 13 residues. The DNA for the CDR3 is TGTGCCAGAAGTGCGGCTCCCTCTGAAAAACTGTTTTTT. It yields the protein CARSAAPSEKLFF.

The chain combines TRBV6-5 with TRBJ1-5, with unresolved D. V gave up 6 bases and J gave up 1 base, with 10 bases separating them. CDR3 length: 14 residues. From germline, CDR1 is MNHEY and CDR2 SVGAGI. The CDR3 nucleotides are TGTGCCAGCAGGGAGTACGGGAGCAATCAGCCCCAGCATTTT. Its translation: CASREYGSNQPQHF.

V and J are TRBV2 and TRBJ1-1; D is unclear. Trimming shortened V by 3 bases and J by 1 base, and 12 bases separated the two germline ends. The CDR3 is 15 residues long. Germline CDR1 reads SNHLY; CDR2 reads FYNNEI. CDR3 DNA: TGTGCCAGCAGTGATGCGGGCAGGTCGAACACTGAAGCTTTCTTT. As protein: CASSDAGRSNTEAFF.

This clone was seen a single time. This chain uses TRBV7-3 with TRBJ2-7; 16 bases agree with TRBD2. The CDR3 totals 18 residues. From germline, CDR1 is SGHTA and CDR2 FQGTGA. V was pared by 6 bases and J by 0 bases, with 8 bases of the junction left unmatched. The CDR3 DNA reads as TGTGCCAGCAGAGTAGGGACTAGCGGGGGGGACCACTCCTACGAGCAGTACTTC. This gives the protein CASRVGTSGGDHSYEQYF.

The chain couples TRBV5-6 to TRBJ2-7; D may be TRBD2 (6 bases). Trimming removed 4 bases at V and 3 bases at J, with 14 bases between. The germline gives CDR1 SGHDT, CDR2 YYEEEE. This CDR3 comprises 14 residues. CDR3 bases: TGTGCCAGCAGCCCCGGGGACTTTTTCTACGAGCAGTACTTC. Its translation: CASSPGDFFYEQYF.